Sequencing of this TCR beta chain was carried out in a study of blood T cell repertoires in COVID-19. For the study at large: Spain, Italy and the United States supplied samples that represented acute and convalescent COVID-19. In each case, the material was cDNA or gDNA derived from T cells, B-cell-depleted T cells, or PBMCs.

The CDR3 has 17 residues. The V gene end was trimmed by 4 bases and the J gene end by 4 bases; junction bases not matched to a gene: 10. CDR1 and CDR2 (germline): SGHRS, YFSETQ. The authors' processing: Estimation of nucleated cell counts relied on the amplification of reference gene primers. Method: immunoSEQ multiplex PCR; TCRdb's copy keeps in-frame clones and lacks some. V and J calls and clone size are those listed in that table; D and trimming were worked out from the DNA. The sample comprises some 200,000 clones, approximately 90% of which are singletons, and roughly 6% rests with the top ten.

The gene calls are TRBV5-1 and TRBJ1-6; 8 nucleotides match TRBD1. The receptor's source is a man aged 40-50 years with active or convalescent COVID-19. Input material: peripheral blood. CDR3 coding DNA: TGCGCCAGCAGCGATAAACTGGGGACAGGTTATAATTCACCCCTCCACTTT. Protein: CASSDKLGTGYNSPLHF.